This TCR beta chain was sequenced for a study of PD-1 blockade in classical Hodgkin lymphoma. Time point noted: newly diagnosed, previously untreated cHL patient sample. Germline loops: CDR1 DFQATT, CDR2 SNEGSKA (reference sequence). The CDR3 has 11 residues. Using immunoSEQ multiplex PCR, the repertoire was profiled, and TCRdb retains in-frame clones only, with some absent. Of about 20,000 clones in the sample, 75% to 95% are singletons; the top ten hold 6.9%. This clonotype originated in a human donor with classical Hodgkin lymphoma. The gene calls are TRBV20-1 and TRBJ2-3; possible D gene TRBD1, 5 bases. Sequencing input: peripheral blood mononuclear cells (PBMCs). The chain's CDR3 is CSFENGAPQYF. CDR3 sequence (DNA): TGCAGCTTCGAAAATGGGGCCCCGCAGTATTTT.